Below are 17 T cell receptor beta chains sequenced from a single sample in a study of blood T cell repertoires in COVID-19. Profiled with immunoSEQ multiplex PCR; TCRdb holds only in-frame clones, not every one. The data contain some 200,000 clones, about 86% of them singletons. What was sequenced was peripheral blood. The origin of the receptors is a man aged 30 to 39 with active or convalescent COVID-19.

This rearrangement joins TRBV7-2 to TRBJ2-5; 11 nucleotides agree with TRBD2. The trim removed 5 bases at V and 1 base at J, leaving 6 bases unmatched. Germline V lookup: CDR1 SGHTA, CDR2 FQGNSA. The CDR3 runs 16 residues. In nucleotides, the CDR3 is TGTGCCAGCAGCAAACTTAGCGGGGGGGTCCAAGAGACCCAGTACTTC. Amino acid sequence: CASSKLSGGVQETQYF.

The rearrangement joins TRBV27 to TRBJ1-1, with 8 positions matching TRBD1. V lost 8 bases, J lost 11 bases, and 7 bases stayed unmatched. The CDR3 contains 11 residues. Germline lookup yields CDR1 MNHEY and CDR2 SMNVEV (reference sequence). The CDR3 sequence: CASSDRGGAFF. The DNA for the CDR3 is TGTGCCAGCTCCGACAGGGGTGGCGCTTTCTTT.

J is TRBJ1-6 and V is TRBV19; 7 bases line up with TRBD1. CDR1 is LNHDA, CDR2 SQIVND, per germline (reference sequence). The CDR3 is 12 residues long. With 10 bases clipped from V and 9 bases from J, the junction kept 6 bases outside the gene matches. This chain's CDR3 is CATRQGFSPLHF. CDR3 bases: TGTGCCACAAGACAGGGTTTTTCACCCCTCCACTTT.

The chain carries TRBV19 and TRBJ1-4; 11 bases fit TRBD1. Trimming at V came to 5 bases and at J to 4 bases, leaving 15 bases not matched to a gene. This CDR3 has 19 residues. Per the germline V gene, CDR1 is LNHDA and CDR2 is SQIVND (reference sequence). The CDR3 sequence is CASSDRLGQGADYNEKLFF. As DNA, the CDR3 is TGTGCCAGTAGTGACCGACTTGGACAGGGGGCAGACTATAATGAAAAACTGTTTTTT. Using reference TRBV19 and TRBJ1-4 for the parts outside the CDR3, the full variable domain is DGGITQSPKYLFRKEGQNVTLSCEQNLNHDAMYWYRQDPGQGLRLIYYSQIVNDFQKGDIAEGYSVSREKKESFPLTVTSAQKNPTAFYLCASSDRLGQGADYNEKLFFGSGTQLSVL.

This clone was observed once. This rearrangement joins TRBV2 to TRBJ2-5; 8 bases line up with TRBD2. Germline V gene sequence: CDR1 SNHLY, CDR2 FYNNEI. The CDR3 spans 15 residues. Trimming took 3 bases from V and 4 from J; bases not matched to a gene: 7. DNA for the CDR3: TGTGCCAGCAGTGAGCGGGAGGTGGAGGGAGAGACCCAGTACTTC. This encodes CASSEREVEGETQYF.

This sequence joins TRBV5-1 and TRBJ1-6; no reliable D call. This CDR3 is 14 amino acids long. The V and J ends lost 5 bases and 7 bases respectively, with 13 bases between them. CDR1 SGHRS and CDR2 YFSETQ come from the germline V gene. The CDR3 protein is CASSTGSENSPLHF. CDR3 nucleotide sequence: TGCGCCAGCAGTACCGGCAGCGAAAATTCACCCCTCCACTTT.

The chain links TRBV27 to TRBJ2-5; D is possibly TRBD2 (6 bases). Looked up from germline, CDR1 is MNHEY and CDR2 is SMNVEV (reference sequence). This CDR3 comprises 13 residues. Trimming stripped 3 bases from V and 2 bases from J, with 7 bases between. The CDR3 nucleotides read TGTGCCAGCAGTTTTGCGGGACAAGAGACCCAGTACTTC. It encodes CASSFAGQETQYF.

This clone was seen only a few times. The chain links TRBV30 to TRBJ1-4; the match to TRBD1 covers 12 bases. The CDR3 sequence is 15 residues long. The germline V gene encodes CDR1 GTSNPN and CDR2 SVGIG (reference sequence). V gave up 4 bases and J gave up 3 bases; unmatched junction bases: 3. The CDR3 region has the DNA TGTGCCTGGAAGGGACAGGGGGCCGCTAATGAAAAACTGTTTTTT. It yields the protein CAWKGQGAANEKLFF. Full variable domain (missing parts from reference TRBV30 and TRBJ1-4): SQTIHQWPATLVQPVGSPLSLECTVEGTSNPNLYWYRQAAGRGLQLLFYSVGIGQISSEVPQNLSASRPQDRQFILSSKKLLLSDSGFYLCAWKGQGAANEKLFFGSGTQLSVL.

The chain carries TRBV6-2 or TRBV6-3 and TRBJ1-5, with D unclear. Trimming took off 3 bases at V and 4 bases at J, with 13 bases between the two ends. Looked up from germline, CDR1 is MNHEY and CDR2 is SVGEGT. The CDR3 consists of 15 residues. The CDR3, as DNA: TGTGCCAGCAGTTATACCGGGGTACCGAATCAGCCCCAGCATTTT. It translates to CASSYTGVPNQPQHF.

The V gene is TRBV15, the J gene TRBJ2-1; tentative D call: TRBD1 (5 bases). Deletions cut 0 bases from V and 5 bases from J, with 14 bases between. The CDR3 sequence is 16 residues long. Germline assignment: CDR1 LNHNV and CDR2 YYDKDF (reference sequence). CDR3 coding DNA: TGTGCCACCAGCAGAGATTGGGGCAGACCGGACAATGAGCAGTTCTTC. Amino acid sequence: CATSRDWGRPDNEQFF.

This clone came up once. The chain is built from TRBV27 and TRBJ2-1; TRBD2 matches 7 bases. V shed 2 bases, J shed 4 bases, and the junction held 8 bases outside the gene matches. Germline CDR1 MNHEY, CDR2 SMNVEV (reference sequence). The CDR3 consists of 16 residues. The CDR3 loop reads CASSLSPRGVYNEQFF. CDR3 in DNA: TGTGCCAGCAGTTTAAGTCCCCGGGGGGTTTACAATGAGCAGTTCTTC.

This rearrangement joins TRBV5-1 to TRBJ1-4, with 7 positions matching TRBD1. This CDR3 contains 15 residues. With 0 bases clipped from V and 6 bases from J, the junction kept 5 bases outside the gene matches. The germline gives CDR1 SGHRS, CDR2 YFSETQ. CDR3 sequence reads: CASSLDGTVYEKLFF. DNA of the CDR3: TGCGCCAGCAGCTTGGACGGGACAGTGTATGAAAAACTGTTTTTT. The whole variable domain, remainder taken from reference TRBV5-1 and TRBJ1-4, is KAGVTQTPRYLIKTRGQQVTLSCSPISGHRSVSWYQQTPGQGLQFLFEYFSETQRNKGNFPGRFSGRQFSNSRSEMNVSTLELGDSALYLCASSLDGTVYEKLFFGSGTQLSVL.

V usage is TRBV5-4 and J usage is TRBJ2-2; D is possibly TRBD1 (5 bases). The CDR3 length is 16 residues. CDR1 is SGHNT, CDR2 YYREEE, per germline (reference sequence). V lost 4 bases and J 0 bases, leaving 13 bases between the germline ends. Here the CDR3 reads CASSPGQGSNTGELFF. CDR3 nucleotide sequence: TGTGCCAGCAGCCCGGGTCAGGGATCGAACACCGGGGAGCTGTTTTTT.

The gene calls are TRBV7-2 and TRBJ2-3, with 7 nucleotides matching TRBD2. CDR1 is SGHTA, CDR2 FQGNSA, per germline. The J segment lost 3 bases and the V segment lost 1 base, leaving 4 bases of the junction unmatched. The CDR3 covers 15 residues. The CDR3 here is CASSLGDSGTDTQYF. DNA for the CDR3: TGTGCCAGCAGCTTAGGTGATAGCGGGACAGATACGCAGTATTTT.

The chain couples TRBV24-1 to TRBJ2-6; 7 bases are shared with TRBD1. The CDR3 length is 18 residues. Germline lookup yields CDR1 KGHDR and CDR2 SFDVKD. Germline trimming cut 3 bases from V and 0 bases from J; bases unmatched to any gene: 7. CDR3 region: CATSDPRTGDSGANVLTF. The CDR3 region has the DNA TGTGCCACCAGTGATCCTAGGACAGGAGACTCTGGGGCCAACGTCCTGACTTTC.

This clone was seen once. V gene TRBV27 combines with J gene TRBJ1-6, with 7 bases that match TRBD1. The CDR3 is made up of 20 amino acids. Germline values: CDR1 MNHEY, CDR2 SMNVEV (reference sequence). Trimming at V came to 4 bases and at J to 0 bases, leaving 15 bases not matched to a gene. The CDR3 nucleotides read TGTGCCAGCAGTTCCCGGGGACAGCGTCTCGAGAGCTCCTATAATTCACCCCTCCACTTT. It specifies CASSSRGQRLESSYNSPLHF.

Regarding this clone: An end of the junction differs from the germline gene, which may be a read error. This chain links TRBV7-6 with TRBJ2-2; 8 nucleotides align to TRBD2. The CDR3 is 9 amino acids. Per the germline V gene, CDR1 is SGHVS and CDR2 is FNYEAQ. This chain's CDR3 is CASRGGLFF. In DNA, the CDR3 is TGTGCCAGCCGGGGGGGGCTGTTTTTT.